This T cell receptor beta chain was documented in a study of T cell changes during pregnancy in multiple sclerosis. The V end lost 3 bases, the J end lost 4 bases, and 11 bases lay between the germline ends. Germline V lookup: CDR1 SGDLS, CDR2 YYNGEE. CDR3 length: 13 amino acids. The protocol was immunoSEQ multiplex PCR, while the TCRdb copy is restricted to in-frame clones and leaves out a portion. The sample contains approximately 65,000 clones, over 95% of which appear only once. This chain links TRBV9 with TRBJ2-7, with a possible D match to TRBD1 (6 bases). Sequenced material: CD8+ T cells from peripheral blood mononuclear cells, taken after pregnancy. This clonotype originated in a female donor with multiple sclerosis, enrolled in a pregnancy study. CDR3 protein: CASSGRDTYEQYF. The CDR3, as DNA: TGTGCCAGCAGCGGCCGGGACACTTACGAGCAGTACTTC.